These T cell receptor beta chains were read from a single sample in a study of early T cells in non-severe SARS-CoV-2 infection. MiXCR was run by TCRdb on the 5' RACE reads, yielding one entry per CDR3 protein. The sample lists 30,000 to 35,000 distinct CDR3 sequences; approximately 4.2% were seen once. The sequencing input was whole blood. Every receptor here comes from an adult who was a healthcare worker with PCR-confirmed SARS-CoV-2 infection or an uninfected control (not recorded which). The CDR3 runs from the conserved cysteine through the conserved F or W. The D gene is left open where the match is weak. Not all rows give a size; the values are once, few, many and, for expanded clones, a class.

V	D	size	J	DNA	CDR3
TRBV6-6	-	many	TRBJ1-1	TGTGCCAGCAGTTACTCGGAGGGAGGGGCTGAAGCTTTCTTT	CASSYSEGGAEAFF
TRBV5-1	TRBD2	many	TRBJ2-3	TGCGCCAGCAGCGACCTAGCGGGGGGTGGAACGCAGTATTTT	CASSDLAGGGTQYF
TRBV2	-	few	TRBJ2-7	TGTGCCAGCAAGCGAGCGGTATACGAGCAGTACTTC	CASKRAVYEQYF
TRBV14	-	few	TRBJ1-2	TGTGCCAGCAGCCAAGTGGCAGCCTATGGCTACACCTTC	CASSQVAAYGYTF
TRBV7-2	-	-	TRBJ2-1	TGTGCCAGCAGCGTGACTTACAGTTTGCCCAAAAACAATGAGCAGTTCTTC	CASSVTYSLPKNNEQFF
TRBV12-3/TRBV12-4	-	many	TRBJ2-7	TGTGCCAGCAGTTCCTGGGACGCGGACGAGCAGTACTTC	CASSSWDADEQYF
TRBV7-2	-	many	TRBJ2-7	TGTGCCAGCAGCTTAGACGCAGGGATTAACTCCTACGAGCAGTACTTC	CASSLDAGINSYEQYF
TRBV29-1	TRBD2	many	TRBJ2-1	TGCAGCGTTGAGGTCAGCGGGAGCAGGGATGAGCAGTTCTTC	CSVEVSGSRDEQFF
TRBV19	TRBD1	many	TRBJ1-5	TGTGCCAGTAGTATTGAGGGGACAGAAAAGATCAATCAGCCCCAGCATTTT	CASSIEGTEKINQPQHF
TRBV27	-	-	TRBJ1-4	TGTGCCAGCAGTGGACGTCAGTCTGGTGAAAAACTGTTTTTT	CASSGRQSGEKLFF
TRBV5-1	-	many	TRBJ2-1	TGCGCCAGCAGCTTAGGTAGGACCTACAATGAGCAGTTCTTC	CASSLGRTYNEQFF
TRBV13	TRBD2	many	TRBJ2-1	TGTGCCAGCAGCTTAGGGGTACTAGCGCGAAATGAGCAGTTCTTC	CASSLGVLARNEQFF
TRBV5-4	-	-	TRBJ1-5	TGTGCCAGCAGCCTGCCGGATCAGCCCCAGCATTTT	CASSLPDQPQHF
TRBV12-3/TRBV12-4	-	many	TRBJ1-3	TGTGCCAGCAGTTTGGCCGACCGCATCGGAGGAAACACCATATATTTT	CASSLADRIGGNTIYF
TRBV5-1	-	many	TRBJ2-3	TGCGCCAGCAGATCGAGGCAGAGCACAGATACGCAGTATTTT	CASRSRQSTDTQYF